This T cell receptor beta chain originates from a study of cytomegalovirus exposure and HLA in healthy donors. Study findings and constraints: In vitro assays verified that three CMV-associated chains recognized CMV antigens specifically.

The PCR made use of 60 Vbeta and 13 Jbeta primers. The table came from immunoSEQ multiplex PCR; TCRdb's copy has only in-frame clones and leaves some out. The table lists over 95,000 clones, 77% of them singletons. The CDR3 covers 14 residues. Trimming cost V 0 bases and J 7 bases, with 12 bases left between them. Germline loops: CDR1 MNHEY, CDR2 SMNVEV (reference sequence). On this clone itself: Its specificity is not known.

The source material was PBMCs. The sequence derives from a middle-aged man in good health and CMV-seropositive. This chain joins TRBV27 and TRBJ2-5, with D possibly matching TRBD2 (5 bases). CDR3 DNA sequence: TGTGCCAGCAGTTTATCCTTATCCCGGGGGACCCAGTACTTC. Translated: CASSLSLSRGTQYF.